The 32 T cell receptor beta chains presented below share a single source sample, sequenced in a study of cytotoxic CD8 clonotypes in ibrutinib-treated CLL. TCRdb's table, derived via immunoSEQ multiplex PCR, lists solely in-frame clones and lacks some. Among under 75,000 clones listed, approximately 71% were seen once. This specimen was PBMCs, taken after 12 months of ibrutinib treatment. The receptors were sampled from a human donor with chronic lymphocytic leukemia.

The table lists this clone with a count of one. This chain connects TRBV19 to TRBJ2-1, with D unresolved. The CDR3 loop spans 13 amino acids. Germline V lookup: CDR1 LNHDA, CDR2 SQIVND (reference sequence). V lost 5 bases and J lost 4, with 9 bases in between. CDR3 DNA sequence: TGTGCCAGTAGTTGGCAGAGTTACAATGAGCAGTTCTTC. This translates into CASSWQSYNEQFF.

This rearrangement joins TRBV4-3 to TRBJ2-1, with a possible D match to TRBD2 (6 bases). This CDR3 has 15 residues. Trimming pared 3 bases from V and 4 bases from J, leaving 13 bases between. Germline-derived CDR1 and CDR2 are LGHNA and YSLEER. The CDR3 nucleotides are TGCGCCAGCAGCCACCGCGGAGGGGCTTACAATGAGCAGTTCTTC. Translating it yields CASSHRGGAYNEQFF.

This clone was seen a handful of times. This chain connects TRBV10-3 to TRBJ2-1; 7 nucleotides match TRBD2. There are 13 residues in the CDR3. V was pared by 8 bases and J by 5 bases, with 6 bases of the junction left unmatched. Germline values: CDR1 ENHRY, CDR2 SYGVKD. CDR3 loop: CAISGLADNEQFF. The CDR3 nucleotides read TGTGCCATCTCGGGGCTAGCGGACAATGAGCAGTTCTTC.

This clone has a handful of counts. The CDR3: CASSTDRSSGNTIYF. The CDR3, as DNA: TGTGCCAGCAGCACTGACAGAAGCTCTGGAAACACCATATATTTT. The gene calls are TRBV11-2 and TRBJ1-3; D might be TRBD1 (5 bases). Per the germline V gene, CDR1 is SGHAT and CDR2 is FQNNGV. The V gene lost 5 bases and the J gene lost 0 bases, with 11 bases spanning the gap. This CDR3 has 15 residues. Complete variable domain (other parts from reference TRBV11-2 and TRBJ1-3): EAGVAQSPRYKIIEKRQSVAFWCNPISGHATLYWYQQILGQGPKLLIQFQNNGVVDDSQLPKDRFSAERLKGVDSTLKIQPAKLEDSAVYLCASSTDRSSGNTIYFGEGSWLTVV.

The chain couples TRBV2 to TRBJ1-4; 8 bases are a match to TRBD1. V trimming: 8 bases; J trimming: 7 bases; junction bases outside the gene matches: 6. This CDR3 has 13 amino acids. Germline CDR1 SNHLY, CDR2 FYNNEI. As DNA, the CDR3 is TGTGCCAGCGGGGGACAGGTTGTTGAAAAACTGTTTTTT. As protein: CASGGQVVEKLFF.

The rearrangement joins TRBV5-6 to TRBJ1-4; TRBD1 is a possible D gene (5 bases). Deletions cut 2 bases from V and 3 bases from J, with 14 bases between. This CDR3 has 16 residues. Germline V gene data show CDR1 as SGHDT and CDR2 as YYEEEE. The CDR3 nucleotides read TGTGCCAGCAGCTTTTGGGGGTTGTCGGCTAATGAAAAACTGTTTTTT. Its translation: CASSFWGLSANEKLFF.

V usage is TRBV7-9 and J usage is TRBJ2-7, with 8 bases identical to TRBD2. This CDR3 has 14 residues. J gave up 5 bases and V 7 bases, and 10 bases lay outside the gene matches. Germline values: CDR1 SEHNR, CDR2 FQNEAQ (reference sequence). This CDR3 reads CASTPGGRANEQYF. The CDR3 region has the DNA TGTGCCAGCACCCCGGGGGGGAGGGCAAACGAGCAGTACTTC.

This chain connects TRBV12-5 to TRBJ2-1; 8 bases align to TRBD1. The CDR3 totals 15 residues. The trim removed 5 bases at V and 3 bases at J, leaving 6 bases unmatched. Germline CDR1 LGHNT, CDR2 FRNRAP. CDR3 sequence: CASGITGGSYNEQFF. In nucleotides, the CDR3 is TGTGCTAGTGGTATTACAGGGGGGAGCTACAATGAGCAGTTCTTC.

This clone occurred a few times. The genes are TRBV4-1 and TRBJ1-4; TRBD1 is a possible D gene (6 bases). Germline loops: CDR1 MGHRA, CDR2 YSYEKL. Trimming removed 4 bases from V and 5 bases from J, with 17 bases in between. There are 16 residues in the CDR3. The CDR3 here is CASSPSMGAFNEKLFF. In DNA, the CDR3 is TGCGCCAGCAGCCCATCTATGGGGGCCTTCAATGAAAAACTGTTTTTT.

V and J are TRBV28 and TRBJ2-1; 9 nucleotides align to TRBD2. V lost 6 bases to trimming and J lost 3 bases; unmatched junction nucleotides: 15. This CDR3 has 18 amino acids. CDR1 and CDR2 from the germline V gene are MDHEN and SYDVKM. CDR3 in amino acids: CASSSPIGLARNYNEQFF. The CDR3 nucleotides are TGTGCCAGCAGCTCCCCAATCGGACTAGCGAGGAACTACAATGAGCAGTTCTTC.

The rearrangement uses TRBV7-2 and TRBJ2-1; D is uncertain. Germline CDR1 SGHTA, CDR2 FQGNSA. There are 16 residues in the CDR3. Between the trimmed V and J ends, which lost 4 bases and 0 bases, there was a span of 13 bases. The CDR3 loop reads CASSSGVDPSYNEQFF. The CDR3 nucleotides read TGTGCCAGCAGCTCCGGAGTTGACCCCTCCTACAATGAGCAGTTCTTC.

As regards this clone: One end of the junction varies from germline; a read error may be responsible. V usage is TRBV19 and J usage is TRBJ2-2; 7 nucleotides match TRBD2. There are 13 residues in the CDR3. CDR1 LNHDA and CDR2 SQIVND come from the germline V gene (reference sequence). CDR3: CAGSEQRGGELFF. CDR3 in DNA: TGTGCCGGTAGTGAGCAGCGGGGCGGGGAGCTGTTTTTT.

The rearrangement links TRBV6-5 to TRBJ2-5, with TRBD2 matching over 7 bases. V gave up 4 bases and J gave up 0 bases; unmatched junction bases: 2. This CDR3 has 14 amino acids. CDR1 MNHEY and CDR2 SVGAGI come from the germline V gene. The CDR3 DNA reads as TGTGCCAGCAGTTTTGGGACTAACCAAGAGACCCAGTACTTC. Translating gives CASSFGTNQETQYF.

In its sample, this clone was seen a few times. CDR3 in amino acids: CASSPPTLGPDTQYF. The CDR3 DNA reads as TGTGCCAGCTCACCACCGACGCTAGGCCCAGATACGCAGTATTTT. J is TRBJ2-3 and V is TRBV18; the D is unclear. This CDR3 has 15 residues. Germline CDR1 KGHSH, CDR2 LQKENI. The V gene lost 0 bases and the J gene lost 4 bases, with 11 bases spanning the gap.

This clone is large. Written as DNA, the CDR3 is TGTGCCAGCAGTTCCCGTCGGGAGCAGTACTTC. This translates into CASSSRREQYF. The rearrangement joins TRBV28 to TRBJ2-7; D remains unclear. This CDR3 spans 11 amino acids. The germline V gene has CDR1 MDHEN and CDR2 SYDVKM. V lost 4 bases and J 7 bases, leaving 8 bases between the germline ends. Drawing the rest from reference TRBV28 and TRBJ2-7, the complete variable domain is DVKVTQSSRYLVKRTGEKVFLECVQDMDHENMFWYRQDPGLGLRLIYFSYDVKMKEKGDIPEGYSVSREKKERFSLILESASTNQTSMYLCASSSRREQYFGPGTRLTVT.

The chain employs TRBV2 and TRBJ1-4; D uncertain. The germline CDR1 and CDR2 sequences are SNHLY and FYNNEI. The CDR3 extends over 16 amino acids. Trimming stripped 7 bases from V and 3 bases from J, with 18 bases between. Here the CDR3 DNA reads TGTGCCAGCATAAGACGGCTAGTGTTGGCTAATGAAAAACTGTTTTTT. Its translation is CASIRRLVLANEKLFF.

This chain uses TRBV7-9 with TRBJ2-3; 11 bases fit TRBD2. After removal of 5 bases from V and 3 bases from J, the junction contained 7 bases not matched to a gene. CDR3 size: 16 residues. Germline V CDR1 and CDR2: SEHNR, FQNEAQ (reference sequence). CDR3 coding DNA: TGTGCCAGCAGCCGACCGGGACTAGCGGCAACAGATACGCAGTATTTT. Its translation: CASSRPGLAATDTQYF.

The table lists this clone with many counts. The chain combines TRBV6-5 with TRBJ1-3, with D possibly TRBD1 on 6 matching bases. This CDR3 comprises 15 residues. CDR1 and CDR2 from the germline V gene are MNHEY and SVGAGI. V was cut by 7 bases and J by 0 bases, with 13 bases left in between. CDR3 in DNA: TGTGCCAGCACCAGTGACAGGTACTCTGGAAACACCATATATTTT. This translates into CASTSDRYSGNTIYF.

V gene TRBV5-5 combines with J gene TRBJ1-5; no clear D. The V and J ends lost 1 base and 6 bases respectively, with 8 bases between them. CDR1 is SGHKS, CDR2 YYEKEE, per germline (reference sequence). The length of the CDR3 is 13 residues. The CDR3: CASSLTAPQPQHF. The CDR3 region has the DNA TGTGCCAGCAGCTTGACAGCCCCTCAGCCCCAGCATTTT.

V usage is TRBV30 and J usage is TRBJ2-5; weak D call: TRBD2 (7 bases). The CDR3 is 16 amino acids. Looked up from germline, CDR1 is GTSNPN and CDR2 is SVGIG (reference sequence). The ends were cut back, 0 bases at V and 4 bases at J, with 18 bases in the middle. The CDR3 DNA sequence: TGTGCCTGGAGTGTAAAGGGTGGCGGGGGCTCAGAGACCCAGTACTTC. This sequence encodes CAWSVKGGGGSETQYF.

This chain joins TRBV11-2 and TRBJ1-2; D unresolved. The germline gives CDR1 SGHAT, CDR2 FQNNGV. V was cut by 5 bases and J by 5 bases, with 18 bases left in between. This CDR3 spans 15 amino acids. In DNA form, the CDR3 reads TGTGCCAGCAGCCCGGCAGGCGGACTGGGATATGGCTACACCTTC. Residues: CASSPAGGLGYGYTF.

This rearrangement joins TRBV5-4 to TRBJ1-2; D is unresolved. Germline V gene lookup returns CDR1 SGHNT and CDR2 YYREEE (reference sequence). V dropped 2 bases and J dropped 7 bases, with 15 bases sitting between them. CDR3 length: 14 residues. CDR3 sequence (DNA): TGTGCCAGCAGCTTAGAGCAGGAAATCGGTGGCTACACCTTC. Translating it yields CASSLEQEIGGYTF. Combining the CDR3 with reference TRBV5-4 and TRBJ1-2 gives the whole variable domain ETGVTQSPTHLIKTRGQQVTLRCSSQSGHNTVSWYQQALGQGPQFIFQYYREEENGRGNFPPRFSGLQFPNYSSELNVNALELDDSALYLCASSLEQEIGGYTFGSGTRLTVV.

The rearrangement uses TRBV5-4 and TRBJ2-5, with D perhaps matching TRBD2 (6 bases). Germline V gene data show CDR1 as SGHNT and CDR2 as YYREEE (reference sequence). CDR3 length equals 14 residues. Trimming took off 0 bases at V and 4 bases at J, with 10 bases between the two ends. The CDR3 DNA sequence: TGTGCCAGCAGCTTGGTATCGGAGGGAGAGACCCAGTACTTC. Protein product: CASSLVSEGETQYF.

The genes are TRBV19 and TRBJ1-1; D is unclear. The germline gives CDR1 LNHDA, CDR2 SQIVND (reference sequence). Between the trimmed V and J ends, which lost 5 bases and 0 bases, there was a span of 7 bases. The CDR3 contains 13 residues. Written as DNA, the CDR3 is TGTGCCAGTAGTGGCGTTATGAACACTGAAGCTTTCTTT. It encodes CASSGVMNTEAFF.

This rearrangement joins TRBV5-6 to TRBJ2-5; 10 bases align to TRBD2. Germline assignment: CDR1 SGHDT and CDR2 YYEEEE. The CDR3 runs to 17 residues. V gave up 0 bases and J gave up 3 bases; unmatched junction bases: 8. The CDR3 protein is CASSLVRSGRAKETQYF. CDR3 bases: TGTGCCAGCAGCTTGGTGCGGAGCGGGAGGGCCAAAGAGACCCAGTACTTC.

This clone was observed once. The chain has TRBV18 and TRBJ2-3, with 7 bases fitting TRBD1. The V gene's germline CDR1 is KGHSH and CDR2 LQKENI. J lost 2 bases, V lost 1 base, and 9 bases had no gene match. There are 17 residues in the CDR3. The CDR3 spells CASSPRWDSRTTDTQYF. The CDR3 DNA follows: TGTGCCAGCTCACCACGCTGGGACAGCAGGACCACAGATACGCAGTATTTT.

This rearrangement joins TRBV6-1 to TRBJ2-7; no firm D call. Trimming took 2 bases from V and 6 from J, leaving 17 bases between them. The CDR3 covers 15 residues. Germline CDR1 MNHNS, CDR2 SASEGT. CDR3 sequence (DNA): TGTGCCAGCAGTGAAAACCCCAGGTTCGCCGGCGAGCAGTACTTC. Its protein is CASSENPRFAGEQYF.

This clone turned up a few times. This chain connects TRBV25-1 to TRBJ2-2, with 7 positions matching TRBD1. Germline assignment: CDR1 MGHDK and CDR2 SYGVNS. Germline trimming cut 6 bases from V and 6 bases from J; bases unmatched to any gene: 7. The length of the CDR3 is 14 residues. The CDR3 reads CASSGTASSGELFF. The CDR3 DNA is TGTGCCAGCAGCGGGACAGCAAGCTCCGGGGAGCTGTTTTTT.

The CDR3 DNA sequence: TGTGCCAGCAGCGGGACACAGGGTAAGCACTACGAGCAGTACTTC. Translating gives CASSGTQGKHYEQYF. V usage is TRBV5-4 and J usage is TRBJ2-7; a weak D match, TRBD1 (6 bases). The CDR3 spans 15 residues. Trimming removed 4 bases at V and 3 bases at J, with 17 bases between. Germline loops: CDR1 SGHNT, CDR2 YYREEE (reference sequence).

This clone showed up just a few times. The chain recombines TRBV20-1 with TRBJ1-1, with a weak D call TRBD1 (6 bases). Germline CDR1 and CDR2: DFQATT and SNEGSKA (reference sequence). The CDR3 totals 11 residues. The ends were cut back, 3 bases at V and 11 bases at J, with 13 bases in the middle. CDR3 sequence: CSASGPQGAFF. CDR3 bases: TGCAGTGCTAGTGGCCCCCAGGGGGCTTTCTTT.

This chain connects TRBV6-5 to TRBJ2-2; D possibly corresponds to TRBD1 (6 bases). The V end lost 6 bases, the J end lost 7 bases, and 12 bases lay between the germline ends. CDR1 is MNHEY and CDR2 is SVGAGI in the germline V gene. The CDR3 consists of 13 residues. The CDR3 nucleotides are TGTGCCAGCAGGAGGGGGTTCGGCGGGGAGCTGTTTTTT. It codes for CASRRGFGGELFF.

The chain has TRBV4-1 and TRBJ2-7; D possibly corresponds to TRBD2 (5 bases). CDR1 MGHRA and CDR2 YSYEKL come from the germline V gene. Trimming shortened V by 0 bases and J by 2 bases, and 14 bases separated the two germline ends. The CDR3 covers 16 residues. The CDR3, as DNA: TGCGCCAGCAGCCAAGAGCGTGGCGGGCAGGCCTACGAGCAGTACTTC. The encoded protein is CASSQERGGQAYEQYF.